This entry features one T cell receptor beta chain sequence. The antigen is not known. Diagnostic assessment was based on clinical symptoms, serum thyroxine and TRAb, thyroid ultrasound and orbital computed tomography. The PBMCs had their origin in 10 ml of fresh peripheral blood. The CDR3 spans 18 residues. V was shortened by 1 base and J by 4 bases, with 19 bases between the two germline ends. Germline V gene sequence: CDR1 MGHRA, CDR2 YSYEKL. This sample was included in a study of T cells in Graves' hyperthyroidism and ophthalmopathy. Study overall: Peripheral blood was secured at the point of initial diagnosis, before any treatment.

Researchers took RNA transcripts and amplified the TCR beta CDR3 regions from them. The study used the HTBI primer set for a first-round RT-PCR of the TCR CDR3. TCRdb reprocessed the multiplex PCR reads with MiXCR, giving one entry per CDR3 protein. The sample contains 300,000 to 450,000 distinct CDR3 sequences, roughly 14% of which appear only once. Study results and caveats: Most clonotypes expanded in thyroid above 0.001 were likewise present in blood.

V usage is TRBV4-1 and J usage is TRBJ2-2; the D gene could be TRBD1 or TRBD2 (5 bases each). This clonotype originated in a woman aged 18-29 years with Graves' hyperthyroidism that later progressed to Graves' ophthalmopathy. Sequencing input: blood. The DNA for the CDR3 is TGCGCCAGCAGCCAAGGTTTTTCGAGGACTGGGGGCACCGGGGAGCTGTTTTTT. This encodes CASSQGFSRTGGTGELFF.